This T cell receptor beta chain appears in the sequencing data of a study of blood T cell repertoires in COVID-19 (dated by TCRdb to 2020 to 2022). In the study overall: Samples covering the acute and convalescent phases of COVID-19 were provided by collaborators in the United States, Italy and Spain. The prospective study material was composed of cDNA or gDNA derived from T cells, B-cell-depleted T cells, or PBMCs. Deeply sampled blood TCRbeta repertoires from subjects exposed to, actively infected with, or recovered from COVID-19 were included in the dataset. A freely available public database, intended as a resource for researchers studying the immune response to SARS-CoV-2, is where the repertoires were released. The samples were drawn from two sources: the first 160 participants of the ongoing ImmuneRACE study, and 1,000 to 1,500 subjects contributed by 6 global collaborators. Sample metadata almost always included a de-identified subject ID, COVID-19 status, age in years and sex. Where HLA class I and class II types were available, the types were taken from metadata supplied by the sample provider, not from assay-based typing.

Overall results and qualifications from the work: How much clinical and demographic metadata was included differed by source and by participant, and the metadata was provided uncurated.

A note on this clone: This receptor's antigen is unknown. Qualities for individual bases were not recorded, and no much larger clone is one base off.

Whole blood was collected in K2EDTA tubes by collaborating institutions according to the institutions' own protocols. For TCRbeta analysis, collaborators shipped samples as frozen whole blood, isolated PBMCs, or DNA extracted from either of those sample types. TCRbeta CDR3 regions were amplified from genomic DNA by means of the immunoSEQ Assay, a bias-controlled multiplex PCR. In the source study's methods: Within the assay, amplification of reference gene primers was used to estimate how many nucleated cells each sample contained. To quantify the absolute abundance of each unique TCRbeta CDR3 rearrangement, sequence reads were collapsed and filtered. Productive Simpson clonality was computed per sample as the square root of Simpson's diversity index over productive rearrangements. Imported from immuneACCESS, the table was reduced by TCRdb to in-frame sequences with V and J called. These copies leave out some clones; in studies compared against another copy, an unresolved V gene accounts for under half, and the cause of the remainder is not known. V, J and clone size are those of that table, while D and trimming were read from the DNA. In this sample the table shows roughly 110,000 clones, roughly 80% of which occur a single time. The ten largest account for more than 13% of the sample.

Sequencing was carried out using peripheral blood. This receptor was identified in a woman aged 60-75 years with acute or convalescent COVID-19.

The CDR3 corresponds to CASSFRPTGMVNYGYTF. The bases are TGCGCCAGCAGCTTTCGGCCAACAGGGATGGTTAACTATGGCTACACCTTC. The receptor chain draws on TRBV5-1 and TRBJ1-2, with TRBD1 as a weak D call on 6 bases. The germline ends are 18 bases apart after V is trimmed by 2 bases and J by 1 base. The CDR3, from cysteine to phenylalanine, totals 17 residues. Of the read, only the CDR3 DNA is kept; its 51 bases are in frame from base 1. Via the germline V gene, CDR1 is SGHRS and CDR2 YFSETQ.